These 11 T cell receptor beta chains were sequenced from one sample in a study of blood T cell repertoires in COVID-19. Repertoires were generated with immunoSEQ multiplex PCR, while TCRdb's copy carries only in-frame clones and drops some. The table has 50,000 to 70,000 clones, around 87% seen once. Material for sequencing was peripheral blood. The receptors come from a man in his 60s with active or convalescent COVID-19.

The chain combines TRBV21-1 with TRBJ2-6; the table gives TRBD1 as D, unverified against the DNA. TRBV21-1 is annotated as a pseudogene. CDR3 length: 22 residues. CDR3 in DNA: TGTGCCAGCAGCAAATTACTGATGCCGGGACAGGGGAGAAACTCTGGGGCCAACGTCCTGACTTTC. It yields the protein CASSKLLMPGQGRNSGANVLTF.

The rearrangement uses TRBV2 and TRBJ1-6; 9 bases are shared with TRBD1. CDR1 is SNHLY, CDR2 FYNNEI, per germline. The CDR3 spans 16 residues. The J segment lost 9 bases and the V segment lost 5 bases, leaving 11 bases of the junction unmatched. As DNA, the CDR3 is TGTGCCAGCAGTACTACAGGGGGCGGTCTCGGTTCACCCCTCCACTTT. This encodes CASSTTGGGLGSPLHF. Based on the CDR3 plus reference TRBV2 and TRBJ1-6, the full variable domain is EPEVTQTPSHQVTQMGQEVILRCVPISNHLYFYWYRQILGQKVEFLVSFYNNEISEKSEIFDDQFSVERPDGSNFTLKIRSTKLEDSAMYFCASSTTGGGLGSPLHFGNGTRLTVT.

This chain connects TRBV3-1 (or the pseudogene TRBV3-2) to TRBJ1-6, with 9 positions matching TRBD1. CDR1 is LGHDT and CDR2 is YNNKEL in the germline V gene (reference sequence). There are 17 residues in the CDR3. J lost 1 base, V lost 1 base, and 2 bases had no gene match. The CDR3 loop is CASSQGTGVSYNSPLHF. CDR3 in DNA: TGTGCCAGCAGCCAAGGGACAGGGGTTTCCTATAATTCACCCCTCCACTTT.

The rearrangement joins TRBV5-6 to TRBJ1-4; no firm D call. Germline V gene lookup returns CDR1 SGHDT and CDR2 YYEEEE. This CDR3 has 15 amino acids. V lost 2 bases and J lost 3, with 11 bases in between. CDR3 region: CASSFRGRPNEKLFF. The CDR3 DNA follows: TGTGCCAGCAGCTTTCGGGGTAGGCCTAATGAAAAACTGTTTTTT.

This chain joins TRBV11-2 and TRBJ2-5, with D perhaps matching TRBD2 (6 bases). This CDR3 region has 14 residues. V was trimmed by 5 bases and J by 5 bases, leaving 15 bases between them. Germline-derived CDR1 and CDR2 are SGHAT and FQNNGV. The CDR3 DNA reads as TGTGCCAGCAGCCCTCGGCTGGGACTGGAGACCCAGTACTTC. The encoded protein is CASSPRLGLETQYF.

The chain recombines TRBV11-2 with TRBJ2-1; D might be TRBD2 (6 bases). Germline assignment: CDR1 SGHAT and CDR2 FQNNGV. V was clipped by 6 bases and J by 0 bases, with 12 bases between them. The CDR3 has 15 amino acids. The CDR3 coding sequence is TGTGCCAGCAGAGGGGAGGCGAGCTCCTACAATGAGCAGTTCTTC. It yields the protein CASRGEASSYNEQFF.

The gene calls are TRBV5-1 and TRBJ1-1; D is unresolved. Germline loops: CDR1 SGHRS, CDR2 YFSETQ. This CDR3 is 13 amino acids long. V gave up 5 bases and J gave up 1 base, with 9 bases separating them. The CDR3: CASRRATNTEAFF. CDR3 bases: TGCGCCAGCAGGAGGGCCACGAACACTGAAGCTTTCTTT.

The CDR3 DNA is TGTGCCAGCAGCGTAACCGCTAGCCAATACAATGAGCAGTTCTTC. It translates to CASSVTASQYNEQFF. The chain employs TRBV9 and TRBJ2-1; weak D call: TRBD2 (5 bases). CDR1 and CDR2 (germline): SGDLS, YYNGEE. V lost 1 base and J 4 bases, leaving 12 bases between the germline ends. The CDR3 is made up of 15 amino acids. The variable domain in full, completed from reference TRBV9 and TRBJ2-1, reads DSGVTQTPKHLITATGQRVTLRCSPRSGDLSVYWYQQSLDQGLQFLIQYYNGEERAKGNILERFSAQQFPDLHSELNLSSLELGDSALYFCASSVTASQYNEQFFGPGTRLTVL.

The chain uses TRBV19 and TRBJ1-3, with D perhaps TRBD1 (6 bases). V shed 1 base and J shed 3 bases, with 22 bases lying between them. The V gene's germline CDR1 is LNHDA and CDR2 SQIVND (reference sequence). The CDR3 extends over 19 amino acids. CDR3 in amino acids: CASSIVPYGRGGRGNTIYF. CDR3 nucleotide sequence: TGTGCCAGTAGTATAGTCCCCTATGGGAGAGGGGGTCGTGGAAACACCATATATTTT.

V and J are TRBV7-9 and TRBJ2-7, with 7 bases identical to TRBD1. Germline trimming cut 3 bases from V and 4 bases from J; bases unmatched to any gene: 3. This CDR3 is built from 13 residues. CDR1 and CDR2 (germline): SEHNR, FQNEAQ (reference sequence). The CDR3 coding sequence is TGTGCCAGCAGCTTTGGACAGGCATACGAGCAGTACTTC. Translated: CASSFGQAYEQYF.

The chain's CDR3 is CASSLSADNSGNTIYF. The CDR3 coding sequence is TGTGCCAGCAGCTTATCGGCAGACAACTCTGGAAACACCATATATTTT. The gene calls are TRBV7-3 and TRBJ1-3; D is ambiguous. V was shortened by 2 bases and J by 0 bases, with 11 bases between the two germline ends. Germline V lookup: CDR1 SGHTA, CDR2 FQGTGA. The CDR3 has 16 amino acids.